One and the same sample provided the 32 T cell receptor beta chains below, sequenced in a study of cytomegalovirus exposure and HLA in healthy donors. Sequencing used immunoSEQ multiplex PCR; TCRdb keeps in-frame clones, though not all of them. The sample consists of fewer than 90,000 clones, roughly 80% of them appearing once. Sequenced sample: PBMCs. Receptors originate from a woman younger than 30 in good health and CMV-seropositive.

This clone has a single count. This chain links TRBV21-1 with TRBJ1-6. TRBV21-1 represents a pseudogene. This CDR3 has 16 residues. CDR3 sequence (DNA): TGTGCCAGCAGCAAAGCTCCTAGGCCCTATAATTCACCCCTCCACTTT. It encodes CASSKAPRPYNSPLHF.

The V call is TRBV6-5, the J call TRBJ1-4; TRBD1 aligns across 7 bases. From germline, CDR1 is MNHEY and CDR2 SVGAGI. Trimming at V came to 0 bases and at J to 3 bases, leaving 1 base not matched to a gene. The CDR3 runs 15 residues. CDR3 nucleotide sequence: TGTGCCAGCAGTTACTCCCAGGGGGCTAATGAAAAACTGTTTTTT. This codes for CASSYSQGANEKLFF.

The count of this clone is one. The chain recombines TRBV5-1 with TRBJ1-4; D is possibly TRBD1 (5 bases). V gave up 7 bases and J gave up 4 bases, with 14 bases separating them. The CDR3 is 14 residues long. The germline V gene has CDR1 SGHRS and CDR2 YFSETQ. Here the CDR3 DNA reads TGCGCCAGCCAGACAGTTCCTAGTAATGAAAAACTGTTTTTT. Its translation is CASQTVPSNEKLFF. Complete variable domain (other parts from reference TRBV5-1 and TRBJ1-4): KAGVTQTPRYLIKTRGQQVTLSCSPISGHRSVSWYQQTPGQGLQFLFEYFSETQRNKGNFPGRFSGRQFSNSRSEMNVSTLELGDSALYLCASQTVPSNEKLFFGSGTQLSVL.

The V gene is TRBV6-1, the J gene TRBJ2-3, with D tentatively TRBD2 (6 bases). The germline CDR1 and CDR2 sequences are MNHNS and SASEGT. Trimming shortened V by 5 bases and J by 0 bases, and 12 bases separated the two germline ends. The CDR3 contains 15 residues. CDR3 sequence reads: CASSNTGTSTDTQYF. Here the CDR3 DNA reads TGTGCCAGCAGTAATACTGGGACTAGCACAGATACGCAGTATTTT.

This clone has more than one count but fewer than ten. This rearrangement joins TRBV7-6 to TRBJ2-5; 7 nucleotides line up with TRBD1. V gave up 5 bases and J gave up 2 bases; unmatched junction bases: 8. The CDR3 runs to 15 residues. Germline lookup yields CDR1 SGHVS and CDR2 FNYEAQ. The CDR3 reads CASSPRTGQQETQYF. The CDR3 DNA follows: TGTGCCAGCAGCCCCCGAACGGGACAGCAAGAGACCCAGTACTTC.

The chain combines TRBV30 with TRBJ2-1; 11 bases align to TRBD2. V was pared by 5 bases and J by 3 bases, with 3 bases of the junction left unmatched. CDR3 length: 14 residues. Germline V lookup: CDR1 GTSNPN, CDR2 SVGIG (reference sequence). In nucleotides, the CDR3 is TGTGCCTGGGGGGGGACTAGCGGCTACAATGAGCAGTTCTTC. Protein product: CAWGGTSGYNEQFF.

Only one count was recorded for this clone. This CDR3 reads CASSLGGRVGTQYF. As DNA, the CDR3 is TGTGCCAGCAGCTTAGGCGGTCGAGTTGGGACCCAGTACTTC. This chain joins TRBV7-8 and TRBJ2-5; D ambiguous. Germline V gives CDR1 SGHVS, CDR2 FQNEAQ. This CDR3 has 14 amino acids. Trimming removed 1 base at V and 7 bases at J, with 13 bases between.

The chain combines TRBV5-5 with TRBJ1-5, with TRBD1 identical over 8 bases. This CDR3 comprises 15 residues. CDR1 SGHKS and CDR2 YYEKEE come from the germline V gene (reference sequence). The V and J ends lost 4 bases and 6 bases, in that order; junction bases with no gene match: 9. The CDR3 spells CASSPDRGGGQPQHF. CDR3 DNA sequence: TGTGCCAGCAGCCCCGACAGGGGTGGTGGTCAGCCCCAGCATTTT.

This clone was seen once. The gene calls are TRBV6-4 and TRBJ2-2; 7 nucleotides match TRBD1. The germline V gene encodes CDR1 MRHNA and CDR2 SNTAGT. With 6 bases clipped from V and 7 bases from J, the junction kept 5 bases outside the gene matches. This CDR3 comprises 13 residues. The CDR3 spells CASRPTGVGELFF. Written as DNA, the CDR3 is TGTGCCAGCAGGCCAACAGGGGTCGGGGAGCTGTTTTTT.

V gene TRBV30 combines with J gene TRBJ2-3, with 16 nucleotides matching TRBD2. V lost 4 bases, J lost 4 bases, and 5 bases stayed unmatched. The CDR3 covers 16 residues. Germline CDR1 and CDR2: GTSNPN and SVGIG (reference sequence). CDR3 sequence: CAWTGLAGGYPDTQYF. In DNA form, the CDR3 reads TGTGCCTGGACGGGACTAGCGGGGGGGTACCCAGATACGCAGTATTTT.

The V call is TRBV7-2, the J call TRBJ1-1, with 7 bases identical to TRBD1. The V gene's germline CDR1 is SGHTA and CDR2 FQGNSA. This CDR3 has 15 amino acids. V shed 5 bases and J 0 bases; nucleotides not matched to a gene: 6. CDR3 region: CASSRRQGLNTEAFF. The CDR3 DNA follows: TGTGCCAGCAGCCGCCGACAGGGTTTGAACACTGAAGCTTTCTTT.

This clone was counted a single time. The CDR3 loop reads CSVGTGGYTEAFF. The CDR3 DNA reads TGCAGCGTAGGGACAGGCGGGTACACTGAAGCTTTCTTT. This chain connects TRBV29-1 to TRBJ1-1, with 8 bases lining up with TRBD1. V trimming: 6 bases; J trimming: 3 bases; junction bases outside the gene matches: 6. Germline assignment: CDR1 SQVTM and CDR2 ANQGSEA. The CDR3 totals 13 residues.

V gene TRBV6-5 combines with J gene TRBJ2-7, with 8 bases matching TRBD1. V shed 2 bases, J shed 2 bases, and the junction held 2 bases outside the gene matches. Per germline, CDR1 MNHEY and CDR2 SVGAGI. The CDR3 sequence is 14 residues long. The CDR3 spells CASSYRQGTYEQYF. CDR3 DNA: TGTGCCAGCAGTTACAGACAGGGGACCTACGAGCAGTACTTC.

V gene TRBV5-1 combines with J gene TRBJ1-5, with 8 bases that match TRBD1. The J segment lost 4 bases and the V segment lost 6 bases, leaving 9 bases of the junction unmatched. Germline V gives CDR1 SGHRS, CDR2 YFSETQ. The CDR3 contains 15 residues. The CDR3 here is CASTLGTGGNQPQHF. The CDR3, as DNA: TGCGCCAGCACCCTCGGGACAGGCGGAAATCAGCCCCAGCATTTT.

This sequence joins TRBV19 and TRBJ2-5; TRBD1 might be the D (6 bases). With 3 bases removed from V and 6 bases from J, the gap between germline ends came to 8 bases. The CDR3 is 12 amino acids. CDR1 and CDR2 from the germline V gene are LNHDA and SQIVND (reference sequence). For the CDR3, the DNA is TGTGCCAGTAGTATCCAGGGGAAGACCCAGTACTTC. Amino acids: CASSIQGKTQYF. Full variable domain (outside the CDR3, taken from reference TRBV19 and TRBJ2-5): DGGITQSPKYLFRKEGQNVTLSCEQNLNHDAMYWYRQDPGQGLRLIYYSQIVNDFQKGDIAEGYSVSREKKESFPLTVTSAQKNPTAFYLCASSIQGKTQYFGPGTRLLVL.

The rearrangement uses TRBV19 and TRBJ1-1, with TRBD1 identical over 8 bases. The trim removed 5 bases at V and 5 bases at J, leaving 4 bases unmatched. The CDR3 runs 13 residues. Germline V CDR1 and CDR2: LNHDA, SQIVND (reference sequence). CDR3 in DNA: TGTGCCAGTAGTCAGGGGGCACTAACTGAAGCTTTCTTT. Its protein product is CASSQGALTEAFF.

As DNA, the CDR3 is TGTGCCAGCAGCGTAGACTCTAGCGGGGGGGGTGAGCAGTACTTC. It encodes CASSVDSSGGGEQYF. The chain has TRBV9 and TRBJ2-7; 12 bases are a match to TRBD2. Germline-derived CDR1 and CDR2 are SGDLS and YYNGEE. The CDR3 contains 15 residues. V shed 0 bases, J shed 7 bases, and the junction held 5 bases outside the gene matches.

CDR3 in DNA: TGTGCCAGCAGTTTATGGTCGGGAGGGGCCTACGAGCAGTACTTC. Residues: CASSLWSGGAYEQYF. The J gene is TRBJ2-7, the V gene TRBV27; 8 bases match TRBD2. V shed 1 base, J shed 2 bases, and the junction held 4 bases outside the gene matches. The CDR3 is 15 residues long. Germline V gene data show CDR1 as MNHEY and CDR2 as SMNVEV (reference sequence).

The chain combines TRBV29-1 with TRBJ2-3; TRBD2 aligns across 7 bases. CDR3 size: 14 residues. Germline V CDR1 and CDR2: SQVTM, ANQGSEA. Trimming took 7 bases from V and 7 from J; bases not matched to a gene: 14. The CDR3: CSAGTTHLKNTQYF. CDR3 DNA sequence: TGCAGCGCGGGGACTACCCACCTGAAAAATACGCAGTATTTT.

The gene calls are TRBV5-1 and TRBJ2-5; D is unclear. The germline V gene encodes CDR1 SGHRS and CDR2 YFSETQ. CDR3 length: 14 residues. Trimming stripped 4 bases from V and 2 bases from J, with 12 bases between. This CDR3 reads CASSTHLPQETQYF. For the CDR3, the DNA is TGCGCCAGCAGCACCCACTTACCGCAAGAGACCCAGTACTTC.

This clone has a handful of counts. V is TRBV19 and J is TRBJ1-2; 10 nucleotides align to TRBD1. Germline trimming cut 5 bases from V and 3 bases from J; bases unmatched to any gene: 6. Germline V gene sequence: CDR1 LNHDA, CDR2 SQIVND (reference sequence). The CDR3 extends over 15 amino acids. DNA of the CDR3: TGTGCCAGTAGTTTTCCGACAGGGGGCGACTATGGCTACACCTTC. It encodes CASSFPTGGDYGYTF.

J is TRBJ2-7 and V is TRBV29-1; 8 nucleotides agree with TRBD1. V lost 5 bases to trimming and J lost 6 bases; unmatched junction nucleotides: 9. CDR3 length: 13 amino acids. Germline V gene data show CDR1 as SQVTM and CDR2 as ANQGSEA. This CDR3 reads CSVSPGTGGEQYF. In nucleotides, the CDR3 is TGCAGCGTTAGCCCTGGGACAGGCGGCGAGCAGTACTTC.

The rearrangement joins TRBV15 to TRBJ1-1; D is unclear. The CDR3 is 13 residues long. Trimming took off 2 bases at V and 5 bases at J, with 9 bases between the two ends. Germline V gene sequence: CDR1 LNHNV, CDR2 YYDKDF (reference sequence). The CDR3 bases are TGTGCCACCAGCAGAAAAGCGAAAACTGAAGCTTTCTTT. Its translation: CATSRKAKTEAFF.

This clone was detected only once. The chain combines TRBV5-6 with TRBJ1-4; D unclear. Germline lookup yields CDR1 SGHDT and CDR2 YYEEEE. Trimming shortened V by 3 bases and J by 0 bases, and 9 bases separated the two germline ends. This CDR3 spans 15 amino acids. As DNA, the CDR3 is TGTGCCAGCAGCTCCTTGGGAGCAACTAATGAAAAACTGTTTTTT. It codes for CASSSLGATNEKLFF.

The V call is TRBV29-1, the J call TRBJ2-7; D may be TRBD2 (6 bases). The germline gives CDR1 SQVTM, CDR2 ANQGSEA. The CDR3 has 12 amino acids. The ends were cut back, 3 bases at V and 5 bases at J, with 11 bases in the middle. CDR3 DNA sequence: TGCAGCGTTGATCGGGGGACCGACGAGCAGTACTTC. Amino acids: CSVDRGTDEQYF.

This clone was seen only once. The chain uses TRBV13 and TRBJ2-3; 10 positions match TRBD2. Trimming removed 5 bases from V and 4 bases from J; junction bases left unmatched: 6. The germline V gene encodes CDR1 PRHDT and CDR2 FYEKMQ (reference sequence). The CDR3 has 15 residues. Here the CDR3 DNA reads TGTGCCAGCAGCCCGAGCGGGGGGGCGTCAGATACGCAGTATTTT. This encodes CASSPSGGASDTQYF.

The CDR3 is CASSVVTGGTEAFF. The CDR3 coding sequence is TGTGCCAGCAGCGTAGTCACAGGGGGTACTGAAGCTTTCTTT. The V call is TRBV9, the J call TRBJ1-1, with 8 positions matching TRBD1. Germline CDR1 SGDLS, CDR2 YYNGEE. The junction had 3 bases not matched to a gene; V was cut back by 0 bases and J by 5 bases. The CDR3 has 14 amino acids.

The sample holds one count of this clone. The V call is TRBV11-2, the J call TRBJ2-7; 7 bases are shared with TRBD1. The CDR3 loop spans 15 amino acids. CDR1 SGHAT and CDR2 FQNNGV come from the germline V gene. V gave up 1 base and J gave up 0 bases; unmatched junction bases: 3. The CDR3 DNA reads TGTGCCAGCAGCTTAGGGGGGACAGTCTCCTACGAGCAGTACTTC. This encodes CASSLGGTVSYEQYF.

The rearrangement uses TRBV5-1 and TRBJ2-2; 9 nucleotides align to TRBD1. After removal of 8 bases from V and 7 bases from J, the junction contained 15 bases not matched to a gene. Germline V lookup: CDR1 SGHRS, CDR2 YFSETQ. This CDR3 comprises 16 residues. The CDR3 DNA reads TGCGCCAGTGAGCCTCTAACAGGGGGCGCGTTCGGGGAGCTGTTTTTT. Translating gives CASEPLTGGAFGELFF.

The V call is TRBV5-1, the J call TRBJ1-6; D is perhaps TRBD1 (5 bases). Germline CDR1 SGHRS, CDR2 YFSETQ. V lost 0 bases and J lost 9, with 10 bases in between. The CDR3 is made up of 14 amino acids. The CDR3 nucleotides read TGCGCCAGCAGCTTGGGACAGAAAGTTTCACCCCTCCACTTT. It encodes CASSLGQKVSPLHF. Looking up the rest from reference TRBV5-1 and TRBJ1-6 gives the full variable domain: KAGVTQTPRYLIKTRGQQVTLSCSPISGHRSVSWYQQTPGQGLQFLFEYFSETQRNKGNFPGRFSGRQFSNSRSEMNVSTLELGDSALYLCASSLGQKVSPLHFGNGTRLTVT.

A few counts support this clone. The genes are TRBV19 and TRBJ1-2; unclear D gene. The CDR3 consists of 11 residues. The V gene's germline CDR1 is LNHDA and CDR2 SQIVND (reference sequence). The ends were cut back, 9 bases at V and 3 bases at J, with 8 bases in the middle. This CDR3 reads CASGRYYGYTF. CDR3 DNA sequence: TGTGCCAGCGGTCGGTACTATGGCTACACCTTC.

The V gene is TRBV5-6, the J gene TRBJ2-7; D is uncertain. Trimming removed 3 bases from V and 0 bases from J, with 7 bases in between. This CDR3 has 13 amino acids. Germline V CDR1 and CDR2: SGHDT, YYEEEE. The CDR3 here is CASSWSSSYEQYF. CDR3 DNA: TGTGCCAGCAGCTGGAGTAGCTCCTACGAGCAGTACTTC.